The rows below give T cell receptor beta chains drawn from one sample of a study of control samples from healthy donors and cancer patients. Sequencing used immunoSEQ multiplex PCR; TCRdb keeps in-frame clones, though not all of them. The sample has approximately 100,000 clones; 70% to 90% are singletons. The sequencing input was blood. The receptors were gathered from a man aged 30-40 years in good health. The CDR3 runs from the conserved cysteine through the conserved F or W. Fields, in order: J gene, V gene, clone size, D gene, CDR3 protein, CDR3 DNA. The D gene is left open where the match is weak. Not all rows give a size; the values are once, few, many and, for expanded clones, a class.

TRBJ2-1	TRBV4-1	-	TRBD2	CASSQVAGAHNEQFF	TGCGCCAGCAGCCAAGTAGCGGGAGCTCACAATGAGCAGTTCTTC
TRBJ2-7	TRBV7-2	-	-	CASSLLRDWSSYEQYF	TGTGCCAGCAGCTTATTAAGGGACTGGAGCTCCTACGAGCAGTACTTC
TRBJ2-7	TRBV5-1	-	-	CASREKSRESSYEQYF	TGCGCCAGCAGGGAAAAATCTCGGGAGAGCTCCTACGAGCAGTACTTC
TRBJ2-1	TRBV9	-	TRBD2	CASSATSGSSYNEQFF	TGTGCCAGCAGCGCTACTAGCGGCAGCTCCTACAATGAGCAGTTCTTC
TRBJ1-1	TRBV27	-	-	CASSLLMNTEAFF	TGTGCCAGCAGTTTATTGATGAACACTGAAGCTTTCTTT
TRBJ2-4	TRBV19	once	-	CASSSGLAIAKNIQYF	TGTGCCAGTAGTTCAGGACTTGCGATAGCCAAAAACATTCAGTACTTC
TRBJ2-3	TRBV27	-	TRBD1	CASSLGQGERTDTQYF	TGTGCCAGCAGTTTGGGACAGGGTGAAAGAACAGATACGCAGTATTTT
TRBJ2-7	TRBV6-5	-	-	CATPTSGRHEQYF	TGTGCCACCCCTACGTCGGGGCGACACGAGCAGTACTTC
TRBJ1-1	TRBV7-3	-	-	CASSSSGLVGTEAFF	TGTGCCAGCAGCTCCTCCGGGCTGGTTGGCACTGAAGCTTTCTTT
TRBJ2-2	TRBV25-1	-	-	CASSEWQGTGELFF	TGTGCCAGCAGTGAATGGCAGGGCACCGGGGAGCTGTTTTTT
TRBJ2-1	TRBV5-1	-	TRBD2	CASSDRLPSGSYNEQFF	TGCGCCAGCAGCGACCGCTTACCTAGCGGGAGTTACAATGAGCAGTTCTTC
TRBJ2-5	TRBV11-2	-	-	CASSLDQETQYF	TGTGCCAGCAGCTTAGACCAAGAGACCCAGTACTTC
TRBJ2-1	TRBV4-1	-	TRBD2	CASSQAPSGRANEQFF	TGCGCCAGCAGCCAAGCCCCTAGCGGGAGGGCAAATGAGCAGTTCTTC
TRBJ2-3	TRBV28	-	TRBD1	CASSPQGIRTDTQYF	TGTGCCAGCAGCCCACAGGGGATACGGACAGATACGCAGTATTTT
TRBJ2-3	TRBV11-3	-	-	CASSLVLVTDTQYF	TGTGCCAGCAGCTTAGTCCTTGTGACAGATACGCAGTATTTT
TRBJ1-4	TRBV25-1	-	TRBD1	CASSRRTGWYEKLFF	TGTGCCAGCAGTAGACGGACAGGGTGGTATGAAAAACTGTTTTTT
TRBJ2-2	TRBV5-1	-	TRBD2	CASSLGLAGVPGELFF	TGCGCCAGCAGCCTGGGACTAGCGGGAGTACCCGGGGAGCTGTTTTTT
TRBJ1-1	TRBV19	-	-	CASSRGGVTEAFF	TGTGCCAGTAGTCGCGGGGGGGTTACTGAAGCTTTCTTT
TRBJ2-2	TRBV12-3/TRBV12-4	-	-	CASSLALGELFF	TGTGCCAGCAGTTTAGCCCTCGGGGAGCTGTTTTTT
TRBJ2-7	TRBV9	-	-	CASSVRGDASYEQYF	TGTGCCAGCAGCGTACGAGGGGACGCCTCCTACGAGCAGTACTTC